The 13 T cell receptor beta chains given below trace back to one sample, sequenced in a study of immune evolution from preneoplasia to lung adenocarcinoma. Produced via immunoSEQ multiplex PCR; TCRdb's table is partial and in-frame only. This table has 3,000 or so clones, just over 85% appearing once. Material: FFPE adjacent normal lung tissue. These receptors were obtained from a person aged 55-80 years with lung adenocarcinoma.

The chain carries TRBV13 and TRBJ2-7, with D unresolved. V dropped 7 bases and J dropped 0 bases, with 13 bases sitting between them. The CDR3 totals 14 residues. Germline V CDR1 and CDR2: PRHDT, FYEKMQ (reference sequence). The CDR3 loop is CASTLGPSSYEQYF. The CDR3 bases are TGTGCCAGCACGCTCGGCCCGTCCTCCTACGAGCAGTACTTC.

This sequence joins TRBV6-5 and TRBJ2-7, with TRBD2 matching over 8 bases. Looked up from germline, CDR1 is MNHEY and CDR2 is SVGAGI. The CDR3 contains 15 residues. The junction had 5 bases not matched to a gene; V was cut back by 0 bases and J by 4 bases. The CDR3 nucleotides are TGTGCCAGCAGTTACTCAAGCGGGGGCCGGTACGAGCAGTACTTC. This codes for CASSYSSGGRYEQYF.

In this sample, this clone turned up once. The V and J genes are TRBV14 and TRBJ1-1, with TRBD1 matching 9 bases. CDR3 length: 14 amino acids. Trimming cost V 4 bases and J 11 bases; bases outside gene matches: 11. Per the germline V gene, CDR1 is SGHDN and CDR2 is FVKESK. Here the CDR3 DNA reads TGTGCCAGCAGCCGAACTGGGACAGGGTACGAGGCTTTCTTT. Amino acid sequence: CASSRTGTGYEAFF.

The chain joins TRBV11-1 to TRBJ2-7; possibly TRBD1 for D (7 bases). Germline V gives CDR1 SGHAT, CDR2 FQDESV (reference sequence). Trimming removed 5 bases from V and 1 base from J, with 24 bases in between. The CDR3 spans 18 residues. As DNA, the CDR3 is TGTGCCAGCAGCCCGCGACGGGATATGACAGGGAGGTCCTACGAGCAGTACTTC. Translated, it gives CASSPRRDMTGRSYEQYF. Full variable domain (outside the CDR3, taken from reference TRBV11-1 and TRBJ2-7): EAEVAQSPRYKITEKSQAVAFWCDPISGHATLYWYRQILGQGPELLVQFQDESVVDDSQLPKDRFSAERLKGVDSTLKIQPAELGDSAMYLCASSPRRDMTGRSYEQYFGPGTRLTVT.

The chain recombines TRBV6-6 with TRBJ2-7; D gene unclear. Per germline, CDR1 MNHNY and CDR2 SVGAGI (reference sequence). Trimming took 7 bases from V and 4 from J, leaving 17 bases between them. The CDR3 runs 14 residues. CDR3 sequence (DNA): TGTGCCAGCACTGTGACTCCCTATTCGTACGAGCAGTACTTC. It translates to CASTVTPYSYEQYF.

The rearrangement joins TRBV5-8 to TRBJ1-1; the D gene is possibly TRBD1 (5 bases). The CDR3 is made up of 15 amino acids. Deletions cut 3 bases from V and 3 bases from J, with 15 bases between. CDR1 and CDR2 (germline): SGHTS, YDEGEE. The CDR3 is CASSSVEKGHTEAFF. The CDR3 region has the DNA TGTGCCAGCAGCTCGGTCGAAAAGGGACACACTGAAGCTTTCTTT.

The V gene is TRBV7-2, the J gene TRBJ1-2, with 7 positions matching TRBD1. The V gene's germline CDR1 is SGHTA and CDR2 FQGNSA. V trimming: 1 base; J trimming: 4 bases; junction bases outside the gene matches: 15. The CDR3 extends over 18 amino acids. The CDR3 nucleotides are TGTGCCAGCAGCTTAGTGGAGGGGGCCGGGGGATTCTTCTATGGCTACACCTTC. This translates into CASSLVEGAGGFFYGYTF. Full variable domain (outside the CDR3, taken from reference TRBV7-2 and TRBJ1-2): GAGVSQSPSNKVTEKGKDVELRCDPISGHTALYWYRQSLGQGLEFLIYFQGNSAPDKSGLPSDRFSAERTGGSVSTLTIQRTQQEDSAVYLCASSLVEGAGGFFYGYTFGSGTRLTVV.

This clone was recorded only once. This CDR3 is CASSVSFLAGGQETQYF. DNA of the CDR3: TGTGCCAGCAGCGTCTCCTTTCTAGCGGGGGGTCAAGAGACCCAGTACTTC. V and J are TRBV9 and TRBJ2-5; 11 positions match TRBD2. Losses at the gene ends were 2 bases for V and 2 bases for J; bases not matched to a gene: 8. Germline-derived CDR1 and CDR2 are SGDLS and YYNGEE. The CDR3 has 17 amino acids.

This clone was detected only once. The chain has TRBV25-1 and TRBJ1-2, with D possibly matching TRBD1 (6 bases). In germline, CDR1 is MGHDK, CDR2 SYGVNS. This CDR3 comprises 14 residues. Between the trimmed V and J ends, which lost 3 bases and 8 bases, there was a span of 16 bases. CDR3 coding DNA: TGTGCCAGCAGTGATCTCAGCGGGACATTAGGCTACACCTTC. As protein: CASSDLSGTLGYTF.

The V gene is TRBV11-3, the J gene TRBJ2-3, with 11 positions matching TRBD2. With 1 base clipped from V and 5 bases from J, the junction kept 5 bases outside the gene matches. Looked up from germline, CDR1 is SGHNT and CDR2 is YENEEA. This CDR3 spans 16 amino acids. The CDR3 region is CASSLVLAGGQDTQYF. The CDR3 DNA sequence: TGTGCCAGCAGCTTAGTGCTAGCGGGGGGCCAAGATACGCAGTATTTT.

V is TRBV5-5 and J is TRBJ1-5; 7 nucleotides match TRBD1. Trimming removed 5 bases from V and 5 bases from J; junction bases left unmatched: 7. CDR1 is SGHKS, CDR2 YYEKEE, per germline (reference sequence). The CDR3 loop spans 14 amino acids. The CDR3 DNA sequence: TGTGCCAGCAGTTATGGACAGGAGGATCAGCCCCAGCATTTT. Protein product: CASSYGQEDQPQHF.

This sequence joins TRBV10-2 and TRBJ2-3; D gene uncertain. Trimming removed 4 bases from V and 0 bases from J, with 14 bases in between. The CDR3 runs to 16 residues. The germline V gene encodes CDR1 WSHSY and CDR2 SAAADI. As DNA, the CDR3 is TGCGCCAGCAGTGGGCAGACGAGTCTAAGCACAGATACGCAGTATTTT. This translates into CASSGQTSLSTDTQYF.

The chain couples TRBV28 to TRBJ1-6; D is uncertain. Trimming shortened V by 5 bases and J by 7 bases, and 9 bases separated the two germline ends. This CDR3 is built from 13 residues. The germline V gene encodes CDR1 MDHEN and CDR2 SYDVKM. Here the CDR3 reads CASSPPENSPLHF. The CDR3 coding sequence is TGTGCCAGCAGTCCCCCTGAAAATTCACCCCTCCACTTT.